This TCR beta chain was captured in a study of CD8 T cells in ankylosing spondylitis. It was by quantitative 5'-RACE with molecular barcodes that TCR beta libraries were made. TCRdb reanalysed the 5' RACE reads using MiXCR and keeps one entry per CDR3 protein. This table holds approximately 260,000 distinct CDR3 sequences, 8% to 9.5% found once. There are a few counts of this clonotype. Its target is not known. CDR3 length: 16 residues. The germline V and J ends were trimmed by 5 bases and 2 bases, with 17 bases remaining between them. Notes on the study in general: The disease-linked clones had a CD8+ phenotype and low blood frequencies.

The receptor's source is a male donor with ankylosing spondylitis or in good health (not recorded which). The sequenced material came from blood, either unsorted or a sorted T cell fraction (not recorded which). V gene TRBV12-3 or TRBV12-4 combines with J gene TRBJ2-3; possibly TRBD1 for D (5 bases). The CDR3: CASSPGFTFITDTQYF. Written as DNA, the CDR3 is TGTGCCAGCAGTCCAGGGTTCACCTTTATCACAGATACGCAGTATTTT.